A selection of T cell receptor beta chains follows, all from one sample in a study of Graves' ophthalmopathy and Graves' hyperthyroidism. TCRdb analysed the multiplex PCR reads with MiXCR anew, one entry per CDR3 protein. The table has 200,000 to 250,000 distinct CDR3 sequences, 20% to 25% seen once; the top ten hold around two fifths. The sequencing sample was made of peripheral blood. These receptors were obtained from a woman aged 50 to 60 with Graves' ophthalmopathy. Each CDR3 is given with its conserved first and last residue. The order of the fields is clone size, D gene, J gene, V gene, CDR3 protein, CDR3 DNA. The D gene is left open where the match is weak. Clone size, where shown, is once, few, many, or a class for clones that have expanded.

size: -
D: -
J: TRBJ2-2
V: TRBV6-5
CDR3: CASSYVTETGELFF
DNA: TGTGCCAGCAGTTACGTGACGGAAACCGGGGAGCTGTTTTTT

size: many
D: TRBD1
J: TRBJ1-2
V: TRBV6-5
CDR3: CASSYSSGTASYGYTF
DNA: TGTGCCAGCAGTTACTCCTCTGGGACAGCCAGCTATGGCTACACCTTC

size: many
D: -
J: TRBJ1-2
V: TRBV18
CDR3: CASHRENYGYTF
DNA: TGTGCCAGCCACCGGGAGAACTATGGCTACACCTTC

size: many
D: -
J: TRBJ2-2
V: TRBV6-5
CDR3: CASSSGSSGELFF
DNA: TGTGCCAGCAGTTCTGGCTCGTCCGGGGAGCTGTTTTTT

size: many
D: TRBD2
J: TRBJ2-2
V: TRBV11-1
CDR3: CASRTMGGRAGTGELFF
DNA: TGTGCCAGCAGGACGATGGGCGGGAGGGCCGGCACCGGGGAGCTGTTTTTT

size: many
D: -
J: TRBJ2-5
V: TRBV12-3/TRBV12-4
CDR3: CASSQTQGTQETQYF
DNA: TGTGCCAGCAGCCAAACACAGGGAACCCAAGAGACCCAGTACTTC

size: -
D: -
J: TRBJ1-3
V: TRBV11-2
CDR3: CASSPPASGNTIYF
DNA: TGTGCCAGCAGCCCTCCGGCCTCTGGAAACACCATATATTTT

size: many
D: TRBD1
J: TRBJ1-1
V: TRBV27
CDR3: CASSSHSGGEAFF
DNA: TGTGCCAGCAGTTCGCACTCAGGGGGCGAAGCTTTCTTT

size: -
D: -
J: TRBJ1-2
V: TRBV27
CDR3: CASSPPNSGYTF
DNA: TGTGCCAGCAGTCCACCAAATAGTGGCTACACCTTC

size: many
D: TRBD1
J: TRBJ2-2
V: TRBV7-8
CDR3: CASRNRGTGELFF
DNA: TGTGCCAGCAGAAACAGGGGCACCGGGGAGCTGTTTTTT

size: many
D: TRBD2
J: TRBJ2-7
V: TRBV2
CDR3: CASRRLAGPQGEQYF
DNA: TGTGCCAGCAGGAGACTAGCGGGGCCCCAGGGAGAGCAGTACTTC

size: many
D: -
J: TRBJ2-4
V: TRBV19
CDR3: CASSFRVRNIQYF
DNA: TGTGCCAGTAGTTTTCGGGTGCGGAACATTCAGTACTTC

size: -
D: -
J: TRBJ2-7
V: TRBV9
CDR3: CASSVAYYLTAWVYEQYF
DNA: TGTGCCAGCAGCGTAGCCTATTACCTTACGGCCTGGGTATACGAGCAGTACTTC

size: many
D: -
J: TRBJ2-5
V: TRBV20-1
CDR3: CSLLARQDQETQYF
DNA: TGCAGCCTCCTGGCTCGACAGGACCAAGAGACCCAGTACTTC

size: many
D: -
J: TRBJ1-1
V: TRBV20-1
CDR3: CSARAPVGEAFF
DNA: TGCAGTGCTAGAGCCCCGGTTGGTGAAGCTTTCTTT

size: many
D: -
J: TRBJ1-1
V: TRBV19
CDR3: CASSISVNTEAFF
DNA: TGTGCCAGTAGTATCTCAGTGAACACTGAAGCTTTCTTT

size: few
D: -
J: TRBJ2-1
V: TRBV4-2
CDR3: CASSQEEGPNNEQFF
DNA: TGTGCCAGCAGCCAAGAGGAAGGGCCAAACAATGAGCAGTTCTTC

size: many
D: -
J: TRBJ1-6
V: TRBV15
CDR3: CATSRAGGGGSPLHF
DNA: TGTGCCACCAGCAGGGCAGGCGGTGGCGGGTCACCCCTCCACTTT

size: many
D: -
J: TRBJ2-5
V: TRBV12-3/TRBV12-4
CDR3: CASSLRSEGQETQYF
DNA: TGTGCCAGCAGTTTACGTAGCGAAGGCCAAGAGACCCAGTACTTC